These T cell receptor beta chains were read from a single sample in a study of read filtering for tumor transcriptome and immune sequencing. TCRdb redid the calling of the reads with MiXCR, one entry per CDR3 protein. The sample gives 35,000 to 45,000 distinct CDR3 sequences, roughly an eighth of which show up once; about 39% is in the top ten. Sequenced: a population of CD138-negative cells sorted from bone marrow. The source is a donor at least 40 years old with multiple myeloma. Each CDR3 is given with its conserved first and last residue. D genes are given only for firm matches. Part of the rows lack a size; the others show once, few, many or a class for expanded clones.

-	many	TRBV30	TRBJ2-3	CAWSVGLSTDTQYF	TGTGCCTGGAGTGTAGGGCTTAGCACAGATACGCAGTATTTT
-	-	TRBV4-2	TRBJ1-1	CASSLTQGTRWAFF	TGTGCCAGCAGCCTCACCCAGGGGACCCGGTGGGCTTTCTTT
-	many	TRBV3-1	TRBJ2-7	CASSQGRGNEQYF	TGTGCCAGCAGCCAAGGCAGGGGCAACGAGCAGTACTTC
-	few	TRBV27	TRBJ1-5	CASSNGGASNQPQHF	TGTGCCAGCAGTAACGGGGGGGCCAGCAATCAGCCCCAGCATTTT
-	many	TRBV5-1	TRBJ2-7	CASSVGTPSYEQYF	TGCGCCAGCAGCGTGGGGACGCCTTCCTACGAGCAGTACTTC
-	-	TRBV20-1	TRBJ2-1	CSASPAGRISNERFF	TGCAGTGCTTCCCCGGCGGGACGGATAAGCAATGAGCGGTTCTTC
-	-	TRBV6-2/TRBV6-3	TRBJ2-5	CAASRPPGLEAQYF	TGTGCCGCCAGCAGACCCCCGGGGCTGGAGGCCCAGTACTTC
TRBD2	-	TRBV5-4	TRBJ2-1	CASSLVGASGINGAYSEQLF	TGTGCCAGCAGCTTGGTAGGCGCTAGCGGGATAAATGGCGCCTACAGTGAGCAGCTCTTC
TRBD1	few	TRBV28	TRBJ1-5	CASSPTGTSNQPQHF	TGTGCCAGCAGTCCGACAGGGACTAGCAATCAGCCCCAGCATTTT
-	-	TRBV5-1	TRBJ1-1	CASSFTGTAAFF	TGCGCCAGCAGCTTTACAGGGACCGCAGCTTTCTTT
-	many	TRBV7-9	TRBJ1-1	CASSTKRGTEAFF	TGTGCCAGCAGCACCAAGCGAGGGACTGAAGCTTTCTTT
TRBD1	-	TRBV3-1	TRBJ1-5	CASSQDDRGETSNQPQHF	TGTGCCAGCAGCCAAGATGACAGGGGCGAAACAAGCAATCAGCCCCAGCATTTT
-	many	TRBV4-2	TRBJ1-1	CASNRAGGTEAFF	TGTGCCAGCAACAGGGCTGGGGGCACTGAAGCTTTCTTT
-	many	TRBV29-1	TRBJ2-5	CSVGGVLLGETQYF	TGCAGCGTTGGGGGTGTACTCCTCGGGGAGACCCAGTACTTC
-	many	TRBV20-1	TRBJ2-5	CSALWAVQETQYF	TGCAGTGCTCTCTGGGCGGTTCAAGAGACCCAGTACTTC
-	many	TRBV29-1	TRBJ2-7	CSVLSRGLTYEQYF	TGCAGCGTTTTATCCCGGGGGCTAACGTACGAGCAGTACTTC
-	-	TRBV5-4	TRBJ2-7	CASSPSGAPYEQYF	TGTGCCAGCAGCCCCTCCGGGGCCCCCTACGAGCAGTACTTC
TRBD1	many	TRBV29-1	TRBJ2-2	CSVAKGTANTGELFF	TGCAGCGTTGCGAAAGGGACAGCGAACACCGGGGAGCTGTTTTTT
-	-	TRBV29-1	TRBJ2-3	CSVVVGPDTQYF	TGCAGCGTTGTGGTCGGCCCAGATACGCAGTATTTT
-	many	TRBV20-1	TRBJ2-1	CSARRSHNEQFF	TGCAGTGCTAGAAGGTCACACAATGAGCAGTTCTTC
TRBD2	-	TRBV19	TRBJ2-1	CASSLGLAGVNEQFF	TGTGCCAGTAGTTTGGGACTAGCGGGAGTCAATGAGCAGTTCTTC
-	-	TRBV7-3	TRBJ2-7	CASSLCRPNTSYEQYF	TGTGCCAGCAGCCTATGCCGGCCGAATACCTCCTACGAGCAGTACTTC
-	many	TRBV27	TRBJ2-7	CASSLGPNSAYEQYF	TGTGCCAGCAGTTTAGGCCCCAACTCAGCCTACGAGCAGTACTTC
-	many	TRBV4-1	TRBJ1-2	CASSHQGPYGYTF	TGCGCCAGCAGCCATCAGGGCCCCTATGGCTACACCTTC
-	many	TRBV7-2	TRBJ1-1	CASSARGSTSGTEAFF	TGTGCCAGCAGCGCAAGGGGGAGTACGTCGGGGACTGAAGCTTTCTTT
-	many	TRBV4-3	TRBJ2-7	CASSQNNREAPYGQYF	TGCGCCAGCAGCCAGAACAACAGGGAGGCGCCTTACGGGCAGTACTTC
TRBD2	medium-sized	TRBV6-2/TRBV6-3	TRBJ2-1	CASSLGLAVYNEQFF	TGTGCCAGCAGTTTGGGACTAGCGGTCTACAATGAGCAGTTCTTC
TRBD2	many	TRBV20-1	TRBJ2-1	CSAAGTSGPGEQFF	TGCAGTGCAGCCGGGACTAGCGGGCCGGGTGAGCAGTTCTTC
TRBD2	many	TRBV6-2/TRBV6-3	TRBJ2-3	CASSDGLAGDTQYF	TGTGCCAGCAGTGACGGACTAGCGGGAGATACGCAGTATTTT
-	-	TRBV5-1	TRBJ2-5	CASSLIQETQYF	TGCGCCAGCAGCCTTATACAAGAGACCCAGTACTTC
-	many	TRBV7-2	TRBJ1-5	CASSLWGGSNQPQHF	TGTGCCAGCAGCTTATGGGGGGGTAGCAATCAGCCCCAGCATTTT
TRBD2	medium-sized	TRBV4-2	TRBJ2-1	CASSQVPGLALREQFF	TGTGCCAGCAGCCAGGTGCCGGGACTAGCTTTGAGGGAGCAGTTCTTC
TRBD1	few	TRBV4-1	TRBJ1-5	CASSQEGQGRISNQPQHF	TGCGCCAGCAGCCAAGAAGGACAGGGGAGGATTAGCAATCAGCCCCAGCATTTT
TRBD1	many	TRBV19	TRBJ2-7	CASSMGDRGIHEQYF	TGTGCCAGTAGTATGGGTGACAGGGGAATCCACGAGCAGTACTTC
TRBD1	many	TRBV12-3/TRBV12-4	TRBJ1-1	CASSPGQGWTEAFF	TGTGCCAGCAGCCCGGGACAGGGTTGGACTGAAGCTTTCTTT
TRBD2	few	TRBV2	TRBJ2-5	CASIQGGRAHETQYF	TGTGCCAGCATCCAAGGCGGGAGGGCCCACGAGACCCAGTACTTC
TRBD2	many	TRBV20-1	TRBJ2-1	CSAHRGLLLGEQFF	TGCAGTGCTCACCGGGGACTACTACTGGGAGAGCAGTTCTTC
-	many	TRBV7-9	TRBJ2-7	CASSPSSIEQYF	TGTGCCAGCAGCCCCTCGTCGATCGAGCAGTACTTC
TRBD2	-	TRBV20-1	TRBJ2-3	CSASIETSRRNTQYF	TGCAGTGCCAGTATCGAGACTAGCCGGAGAAATACGCAGTATTTT
TRBD2	many	TRBV7-9	TRBJ2-1	CASSPGIAGISSYNEQFF	TGTGCCAGCAGCCCTGGTATAGCGGGGATTAGCTCCTACAATGAGCAGTTCTTC
TRBD2	many	TRBV20-1	TRBJ2-1	CSASGSASGYNEQFF	TGCAGTGCTAGTGGTAGCGCTAGCGGTTACAATGAGCAGTTCTTC
-	many	TRBV6-2/TRBV6-3	TRBJ1-1	CASKGMGGAFF	TGTGCCAGCAAGGGGATGGGGGGAGCTTTCTTT